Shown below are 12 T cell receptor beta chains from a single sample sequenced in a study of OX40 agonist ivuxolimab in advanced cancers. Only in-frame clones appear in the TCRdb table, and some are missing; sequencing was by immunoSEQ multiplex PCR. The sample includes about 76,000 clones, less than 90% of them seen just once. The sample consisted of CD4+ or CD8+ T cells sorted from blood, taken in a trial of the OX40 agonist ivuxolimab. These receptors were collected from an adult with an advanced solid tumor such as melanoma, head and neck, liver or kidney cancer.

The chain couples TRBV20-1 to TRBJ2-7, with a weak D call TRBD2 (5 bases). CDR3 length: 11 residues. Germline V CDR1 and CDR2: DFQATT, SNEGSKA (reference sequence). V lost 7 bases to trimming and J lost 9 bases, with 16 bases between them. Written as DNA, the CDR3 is TGCAGTGTCGTTAAGTCAGGAGGGCAGTACTTC. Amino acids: CSVVKSGGQYF.

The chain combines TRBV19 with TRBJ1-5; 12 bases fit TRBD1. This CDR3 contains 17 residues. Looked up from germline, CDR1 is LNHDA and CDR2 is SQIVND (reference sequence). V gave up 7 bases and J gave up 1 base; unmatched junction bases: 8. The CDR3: CASTRGTGGSSNQPQHF. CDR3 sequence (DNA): TGTGCCAGTACCCGAGGGACAGGGGGCTCGAGCAATCAGCCCCAGCATTTT.

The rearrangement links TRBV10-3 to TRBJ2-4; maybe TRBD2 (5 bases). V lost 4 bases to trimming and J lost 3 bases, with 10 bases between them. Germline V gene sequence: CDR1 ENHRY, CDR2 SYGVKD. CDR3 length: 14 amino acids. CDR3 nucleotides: TGTGCCATCAGTGCCGGAGAGGGCAAAAACATTCAGTACTTC. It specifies CAISAGEGKNIQYF.

CDR3 sequence (DNA): TGTGCCAGCAGCTTACAACAGGGAGGCAATCAGCCCCAGCATTTT. The encoded protein is CASSLQQGGNQPQHF. The chain couples TRBV7-2 to TRBJ1-5; possible D gene TRBD1, 6 bases. V lost 2 bases to trimming and J lost 2 bases, with 10 bases between them. The CDR3 has 15 residues. From germline, CDR1 is SGHTA and CDR2 FQGNSA.

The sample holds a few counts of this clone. The CDR3 here is CASSPLDRDTEAFF. CDR3 sequence (DNA): TGTGCCAGCTCACCCTTAGACAGGGATACTGAAGCTTTCTTT. The chain couples TRBV18 to TRBJ1-1, with 7 bases fitting TRBD1. This CDR3 has 14 amino acids. Germline V gene lookup returns CDR1 KGHSH and CDR2 LQKENI. V lost 3 bases, J lost 5 bases, and 6 bases stayed unmatched.

The CDR3 sequence: CASSLDPSPSTDTQYF. The CDR3 region has the DNA TGTGCCAGCAGCTTGGACCCCAGCCCTAGCACAGATACGCAGTATTTT. V usage is TRBV5-5 and J usage is TRBJ2-3; D not certain. V lost 0 bases to trimming and J lost 0 bases, with 11 bases between them. This CDR3 has 16 residues. CDR1 is SGHKS and CDR2 is YYEKEE in the germline V gene (reference sequence).

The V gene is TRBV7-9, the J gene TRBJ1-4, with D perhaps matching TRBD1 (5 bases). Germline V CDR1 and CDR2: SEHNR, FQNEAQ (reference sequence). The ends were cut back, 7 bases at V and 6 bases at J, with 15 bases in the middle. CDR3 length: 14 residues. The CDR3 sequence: CASTLGRGDEKLFF. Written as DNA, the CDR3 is TGTGCCAGCACCCTAGGGAGAGGGGATGAAAAACTGTTTTTT.

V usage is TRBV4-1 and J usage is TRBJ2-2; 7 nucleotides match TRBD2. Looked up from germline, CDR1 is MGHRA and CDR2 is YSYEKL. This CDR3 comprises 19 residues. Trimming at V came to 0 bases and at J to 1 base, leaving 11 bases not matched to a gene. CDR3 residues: CASSQESGSVAGNTGELFF. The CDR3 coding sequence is TGCGCCAGCAGCCAAGAGTCAGGAAGTGTAGCGGGGAACACCGGGGAGCTGTTTTTT.

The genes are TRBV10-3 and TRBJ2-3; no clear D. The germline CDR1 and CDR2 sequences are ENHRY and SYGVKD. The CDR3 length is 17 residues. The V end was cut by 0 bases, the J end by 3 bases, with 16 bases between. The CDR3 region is CAISESGLGLETDTQYF. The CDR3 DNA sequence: TGTGCCATCAGTGAGTCCGGGCTAGGGTTAGAGACAGATACGCAGTATTTT.

The CDR3, as DNA: TGCAGCGTTGATAAAGGGGGCTTAGATACGCAGTATTTT. This sequence encodes CSVDKGGLDTQYF. The gene calls are TRBV29-1 and TRBJ2-3; 7 bases map to TRBD1. CDR3 length: 13 residues. CDR1 and CDR2 from the germline V gene are SQVTM and ANQGSEA. The J segment lost 5 bases and the V segment lost 3 bases, leaving 5 bases of the junction unmatched.

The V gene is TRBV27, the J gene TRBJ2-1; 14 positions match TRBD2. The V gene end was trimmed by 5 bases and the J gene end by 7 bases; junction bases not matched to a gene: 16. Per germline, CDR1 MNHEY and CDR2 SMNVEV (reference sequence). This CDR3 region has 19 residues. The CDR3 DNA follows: TGTGCCAGCAGTCCGAGGGCCGGGCGACTAGCGGGGGGGCAAAATGAGCAGTTCTTC. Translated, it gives CASSPRAGRLAGGQNEQFF.

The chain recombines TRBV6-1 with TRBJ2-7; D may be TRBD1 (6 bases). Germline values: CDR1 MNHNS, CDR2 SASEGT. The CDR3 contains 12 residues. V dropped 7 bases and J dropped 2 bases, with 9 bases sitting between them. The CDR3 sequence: CASNAGAYEQYF. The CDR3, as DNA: TGTGCCAGCAATGCAGGGGCCTACGAGCAGTACTTC.